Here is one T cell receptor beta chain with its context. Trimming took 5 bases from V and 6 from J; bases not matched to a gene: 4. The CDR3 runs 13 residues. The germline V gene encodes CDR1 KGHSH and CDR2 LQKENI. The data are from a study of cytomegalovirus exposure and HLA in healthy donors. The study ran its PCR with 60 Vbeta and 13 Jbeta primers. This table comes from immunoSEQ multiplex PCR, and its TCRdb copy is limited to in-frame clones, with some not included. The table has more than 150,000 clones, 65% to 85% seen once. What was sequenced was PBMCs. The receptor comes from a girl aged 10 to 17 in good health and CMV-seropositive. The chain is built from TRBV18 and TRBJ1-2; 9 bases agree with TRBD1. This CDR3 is CASSFTGGNGYTF. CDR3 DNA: TGTGCCAGCTCATTTACAGGGGGCAATGGCTACACCTTC.